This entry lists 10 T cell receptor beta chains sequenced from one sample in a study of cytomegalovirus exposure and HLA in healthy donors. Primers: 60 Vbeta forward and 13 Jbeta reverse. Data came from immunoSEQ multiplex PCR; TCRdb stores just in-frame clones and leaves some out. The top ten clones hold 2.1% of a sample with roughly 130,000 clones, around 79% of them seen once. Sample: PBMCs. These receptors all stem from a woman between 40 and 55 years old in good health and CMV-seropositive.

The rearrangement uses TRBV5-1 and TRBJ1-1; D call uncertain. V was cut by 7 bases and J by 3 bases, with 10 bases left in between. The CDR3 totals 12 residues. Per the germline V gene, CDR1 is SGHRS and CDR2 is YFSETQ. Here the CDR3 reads CASGRGDTEAFF. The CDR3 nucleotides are TGCGCCAGCGGCAGAGGCGACACTGAAGCTTTCTTT.

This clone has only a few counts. The CDR3 reads CASSAVLSGDGNTIYF. CDR3 DNA: TGTGCCAGCAGCGCGGTCCTCTCAGGGGATGGAAACACCATATATTTT. This chain connects TRBV7-9 to TRBJ1-3; D may be TRBD1 (6 bases). The CDR3 is 16 residues long. Germline values: CDR1 SEHNR, CDR2 FQNEAQ (reference sequence). Trimming took 5 bases from V and 3 from J, leaving 17 bases between them. Together with reference TRBV7-9 and TRBJ1-3, the CDR3 gives the full variable domain: DTGVSQNPRHKITKRGQNVTFRCDPISEHNRLYWYRQTLGQGPEFLTYFQNEAQLEKSRLLSDRFSAERPKGSFSTLEIQRTEQGDSAMYLCASSAVLSGDGNTIYFGEGSWLTVV.

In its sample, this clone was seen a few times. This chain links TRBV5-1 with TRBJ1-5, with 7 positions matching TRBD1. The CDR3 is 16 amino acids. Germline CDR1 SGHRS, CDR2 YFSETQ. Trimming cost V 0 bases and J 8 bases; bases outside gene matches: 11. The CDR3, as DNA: TGCGCCAGCAGCTTGGGGACAGGTGCCGCGGGTGAGCCCCAGCATTTT. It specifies CASSLGTGAAGEPQHF.

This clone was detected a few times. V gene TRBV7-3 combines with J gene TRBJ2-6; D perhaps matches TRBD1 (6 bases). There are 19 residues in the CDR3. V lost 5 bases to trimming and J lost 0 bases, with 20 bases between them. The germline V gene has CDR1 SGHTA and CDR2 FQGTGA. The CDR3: CASSPPPWTASSGANVLTF. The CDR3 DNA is TGTGCCAGCAGCCCTCCCCCTTGGACAGCGAGCTCTGGGGCCAACGTCCTGACTTTC. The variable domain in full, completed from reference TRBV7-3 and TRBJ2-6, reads GAGVSQTPSNKVTEKGKYVELRCDPISGHTALYWYRQSLGQGPEFLIYFQGTGAADDSGLPNDRFFAVRPEGSVSTLKIQRTERGDSAVYLCASSPPPWTASSGANVLTFGAGSRLTVL.

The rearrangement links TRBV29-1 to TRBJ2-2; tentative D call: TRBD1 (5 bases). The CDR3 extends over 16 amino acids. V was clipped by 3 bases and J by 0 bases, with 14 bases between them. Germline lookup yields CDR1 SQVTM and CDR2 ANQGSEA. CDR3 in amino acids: CSVEGSTGPNTGELFF. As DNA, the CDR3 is TGCAGCGTTGAGGGATCAACAGGCCCGAACACCGGGGAGCTGTTTTTT.

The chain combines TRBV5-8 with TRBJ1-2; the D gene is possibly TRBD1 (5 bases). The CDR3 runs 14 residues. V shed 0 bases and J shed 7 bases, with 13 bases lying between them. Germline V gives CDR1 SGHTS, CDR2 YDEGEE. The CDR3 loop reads CASSLADDSRGYTF. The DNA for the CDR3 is TGTGCCAGCAGCTTGGCCGATGACAGTCGTGGCTACACCTTC.

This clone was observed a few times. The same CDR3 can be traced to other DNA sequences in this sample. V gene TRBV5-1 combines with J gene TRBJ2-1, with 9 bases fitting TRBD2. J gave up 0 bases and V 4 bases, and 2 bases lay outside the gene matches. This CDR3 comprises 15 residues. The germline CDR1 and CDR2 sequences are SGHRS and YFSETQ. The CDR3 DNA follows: TGCGCCAGCAGCCTAGCGGGATCCTCCTACAATGAGCAGTTCTTC. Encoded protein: CASSLAGSSYNEQFF.

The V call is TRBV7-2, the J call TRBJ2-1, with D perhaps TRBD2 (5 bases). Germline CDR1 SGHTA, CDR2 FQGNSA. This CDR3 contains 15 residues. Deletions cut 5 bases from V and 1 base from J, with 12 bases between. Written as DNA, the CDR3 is TGTGCCAGCAGCCCCACTAGTTCATCCTACAATGAGCAGTTCTTC. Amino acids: CASSPTSSSYNEQFF.

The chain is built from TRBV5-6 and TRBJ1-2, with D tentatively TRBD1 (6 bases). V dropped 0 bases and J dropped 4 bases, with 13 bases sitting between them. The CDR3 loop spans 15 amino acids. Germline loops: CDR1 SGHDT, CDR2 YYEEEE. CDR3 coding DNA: TGTGCCAGCAGCTTGGGGACAGTTTTGGGCTATGGCTACACCTTC. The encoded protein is CASSLGTVLGYGYTF.

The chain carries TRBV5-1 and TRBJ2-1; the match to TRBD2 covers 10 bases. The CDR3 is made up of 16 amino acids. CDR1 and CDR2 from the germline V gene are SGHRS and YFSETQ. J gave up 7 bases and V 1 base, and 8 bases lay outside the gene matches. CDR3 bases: TGCGCCAGCAGCTTGACTCTAGCGGGAGTGAGTAATGAGCAGTTCTTC. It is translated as CASSLTLAGVSNEQFF.